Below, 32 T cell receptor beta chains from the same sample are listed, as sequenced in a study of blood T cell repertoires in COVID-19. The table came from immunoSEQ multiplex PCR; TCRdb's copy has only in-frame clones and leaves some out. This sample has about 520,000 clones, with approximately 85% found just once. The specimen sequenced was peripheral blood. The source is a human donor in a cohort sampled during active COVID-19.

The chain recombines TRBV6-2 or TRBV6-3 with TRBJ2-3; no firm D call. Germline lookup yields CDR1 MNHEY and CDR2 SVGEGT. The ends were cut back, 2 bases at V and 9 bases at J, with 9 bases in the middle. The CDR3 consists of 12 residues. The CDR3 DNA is TGTGCCAGCAGTTACAGGAGCACCACGCAGTATTTT. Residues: CASSYRSTTQYF.

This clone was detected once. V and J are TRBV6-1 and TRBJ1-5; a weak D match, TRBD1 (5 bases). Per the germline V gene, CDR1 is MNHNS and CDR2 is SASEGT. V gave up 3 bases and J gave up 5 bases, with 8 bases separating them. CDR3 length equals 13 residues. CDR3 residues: CASSDREYQPQHF. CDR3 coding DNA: TGTGCCAGCAGTGACAGGGAATATCAGCCCCAGCATTTT.

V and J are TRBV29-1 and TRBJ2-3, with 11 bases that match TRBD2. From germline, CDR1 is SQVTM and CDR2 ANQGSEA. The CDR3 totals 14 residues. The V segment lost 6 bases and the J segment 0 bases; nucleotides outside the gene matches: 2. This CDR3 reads CSVRTSGSTDTQYF. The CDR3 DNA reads TGCAGCGTACGGACTAGCGGGAGCACAGATACGCAGTATTTT.

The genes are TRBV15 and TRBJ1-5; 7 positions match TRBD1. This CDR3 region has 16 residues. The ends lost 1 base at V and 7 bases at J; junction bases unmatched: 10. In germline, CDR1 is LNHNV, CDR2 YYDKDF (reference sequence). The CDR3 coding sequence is TGTGCCACCAGCAGAGGGTCCCGGGACAGCCGGCAGCCCCAGCATTTT. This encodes CATSRGSRDSRQPQHF. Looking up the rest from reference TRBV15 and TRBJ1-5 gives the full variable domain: DAMVIQNPRYQVTQFGKPVTLSCSQTLNHNVMYWYQQKSSQAPKLLFHYYDKDFNNEADTPDNFQSRRPNTSFCFLDIRSPGLGDTAMYLCATSRGSRDSRQPQHFGDGTRLSIL.

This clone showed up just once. The CDR3 loop reads CASSLDREGLPLHF. In DNA, the CDR3 is TGTGCCAGCAGCTTGGACAGGGAAGGTCTACCCCTCCACTTT. This chain joins TRBV5-4 and TRBJ1-6, with D possibly TRBD1 on 6 matching bases. V lost 0 bases, J lost 12 bases, and 13 bases lay in between. CDR3 length: 14 residues. The germline V gene has CDR1 SGHNT and CDR2 YYREEE (reference sequence).

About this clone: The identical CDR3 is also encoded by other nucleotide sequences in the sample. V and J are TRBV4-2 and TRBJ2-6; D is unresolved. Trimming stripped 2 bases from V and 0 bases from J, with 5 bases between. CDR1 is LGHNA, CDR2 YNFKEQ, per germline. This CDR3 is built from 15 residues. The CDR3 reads CASSQSGSGANVLTF. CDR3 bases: TGTGCCAGCAGCCAATCCGGCTCTGGGGCCAACGTCCTGACTTTC.

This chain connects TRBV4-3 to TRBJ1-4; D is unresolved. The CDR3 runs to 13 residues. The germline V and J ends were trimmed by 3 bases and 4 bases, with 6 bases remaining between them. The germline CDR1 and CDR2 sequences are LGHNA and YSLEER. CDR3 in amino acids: CASSQRVNEKLFF. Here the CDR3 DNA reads TGCGCCAGCAGCCAGCGGGTTAATGAAAAACTGTTTTTT.

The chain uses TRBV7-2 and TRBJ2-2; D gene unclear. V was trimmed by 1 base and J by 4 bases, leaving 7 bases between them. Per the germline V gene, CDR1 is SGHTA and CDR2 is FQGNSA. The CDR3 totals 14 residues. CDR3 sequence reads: CASSLGLGTGELFF. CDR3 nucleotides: TGTGCCAGCAGCTTAGGACTCGGCACCGGGGAGCTGTTTTTT.

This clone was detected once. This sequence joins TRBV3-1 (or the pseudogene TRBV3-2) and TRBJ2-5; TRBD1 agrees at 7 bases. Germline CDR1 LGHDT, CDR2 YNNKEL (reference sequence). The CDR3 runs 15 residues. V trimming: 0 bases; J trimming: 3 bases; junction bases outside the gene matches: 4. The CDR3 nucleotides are TGTGCCAGCAGCCAAGAATGGGGGACAGAAGAGACCCAGTACTTC. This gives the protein CASSQEWGTEETQYF.

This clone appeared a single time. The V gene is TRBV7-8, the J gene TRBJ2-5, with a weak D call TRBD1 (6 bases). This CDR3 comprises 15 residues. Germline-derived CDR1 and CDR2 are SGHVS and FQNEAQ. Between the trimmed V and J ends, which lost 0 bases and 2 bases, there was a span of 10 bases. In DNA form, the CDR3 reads TGTGCCAGCAGCTTAGCTCTTACAGGGCAAGAGACCCAGTACTTC. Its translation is CASSLALTGQETQYF.

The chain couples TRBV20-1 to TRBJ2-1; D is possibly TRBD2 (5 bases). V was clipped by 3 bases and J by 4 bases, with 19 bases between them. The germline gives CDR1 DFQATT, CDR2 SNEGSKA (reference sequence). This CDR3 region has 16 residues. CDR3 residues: CSASTRTSTRYNEQFF. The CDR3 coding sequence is TGCAGTGCTAGTACAAGGACTTCCACCCGTTACAATGAGCAGTTCTTC.

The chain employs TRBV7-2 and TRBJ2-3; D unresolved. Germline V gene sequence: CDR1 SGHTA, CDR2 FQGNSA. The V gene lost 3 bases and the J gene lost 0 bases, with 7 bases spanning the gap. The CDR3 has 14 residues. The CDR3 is CASSFTYSTDTQYF. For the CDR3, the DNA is TGTGCCAGCAGCTTTACTTATAGCACAGATACGCAGTATTTT.

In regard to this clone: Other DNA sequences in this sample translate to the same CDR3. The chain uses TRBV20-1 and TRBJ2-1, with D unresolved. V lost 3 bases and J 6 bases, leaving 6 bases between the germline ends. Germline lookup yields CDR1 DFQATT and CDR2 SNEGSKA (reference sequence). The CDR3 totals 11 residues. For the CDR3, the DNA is TGCAGTGCTAGGAGTGGCAATGAGCAGTTCTTC. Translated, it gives CSARSGNEQFF.

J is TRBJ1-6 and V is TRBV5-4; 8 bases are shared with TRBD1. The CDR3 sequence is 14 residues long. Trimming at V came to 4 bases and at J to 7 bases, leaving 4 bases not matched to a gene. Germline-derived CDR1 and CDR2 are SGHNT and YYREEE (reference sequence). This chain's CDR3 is CASSRTGTNSPLHF. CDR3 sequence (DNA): TGTGCCAGCAGCCGGACAGGGACAAATTCACCCCTCCACTTT. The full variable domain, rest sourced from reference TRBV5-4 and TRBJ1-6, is ETGVTQSPTHLIKTRGQQVTLRCSSQSGHNTVSWYQQALGQGPQFIFQYYREEENGRGNFPPRFSGLQFPNYSSELNVNALELDDSALYLCASSRTGTNSPLHFGNGTRLTVT.

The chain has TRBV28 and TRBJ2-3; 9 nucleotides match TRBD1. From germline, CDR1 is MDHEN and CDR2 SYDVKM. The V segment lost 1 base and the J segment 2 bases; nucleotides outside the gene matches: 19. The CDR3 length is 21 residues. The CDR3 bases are TGTGCCAGCAGTTTATACCAGTGGGCGGCAGACAGGGGGATTCCCACAGATACGCAGTATTTT. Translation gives CASSLYQWAADRGIPTDTQYF.

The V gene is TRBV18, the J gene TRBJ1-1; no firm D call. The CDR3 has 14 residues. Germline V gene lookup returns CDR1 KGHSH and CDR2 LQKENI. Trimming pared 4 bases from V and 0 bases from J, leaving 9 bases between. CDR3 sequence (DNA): TGTGCCAGCTCACAGGACTTAATGAACACTGAAGCTTTCTTT. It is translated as CASSQDLMNTEAFF.

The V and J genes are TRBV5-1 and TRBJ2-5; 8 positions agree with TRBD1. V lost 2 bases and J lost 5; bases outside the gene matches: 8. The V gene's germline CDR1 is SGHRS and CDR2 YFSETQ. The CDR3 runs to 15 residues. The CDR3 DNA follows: TGCGCCAGCAGCTTTCAACAGGGGGAGAGGGAGACCCAGTACTTC. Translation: CASSFQQGERETQYF.

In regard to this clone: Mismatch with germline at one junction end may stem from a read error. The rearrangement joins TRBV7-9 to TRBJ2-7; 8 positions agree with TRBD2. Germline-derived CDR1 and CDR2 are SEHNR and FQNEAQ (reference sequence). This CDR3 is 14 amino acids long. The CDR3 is CASSPGLETYEPYF. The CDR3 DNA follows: TGTGCCAGCAGCCCGGGACTAGAGACCTACGAGCCGTACTTC.

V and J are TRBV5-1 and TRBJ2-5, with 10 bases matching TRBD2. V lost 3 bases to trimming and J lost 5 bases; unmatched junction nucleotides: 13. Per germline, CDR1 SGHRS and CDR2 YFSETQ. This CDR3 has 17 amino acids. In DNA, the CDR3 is TGCGCCAGCAGCTGGGGGGCTAGCGGGAGAGCCAGGGAGACCCAGTACTTC. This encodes CASSWGASGRARETQYF.

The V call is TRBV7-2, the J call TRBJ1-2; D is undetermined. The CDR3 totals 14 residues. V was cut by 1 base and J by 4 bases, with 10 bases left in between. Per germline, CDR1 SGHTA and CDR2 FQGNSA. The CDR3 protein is CASSLGATSYGYTF. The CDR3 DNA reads TGTGCCAGCAGCTTAGGGGCAACCTCCTATGGCTACACCTTC.

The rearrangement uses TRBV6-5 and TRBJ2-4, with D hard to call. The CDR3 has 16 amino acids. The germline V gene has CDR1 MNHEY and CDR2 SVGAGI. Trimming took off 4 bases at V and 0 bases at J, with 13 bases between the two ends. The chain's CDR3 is CASSLTQQIAKNIQYF. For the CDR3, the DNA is TGTGCCAGCAGTTTGACTCAACAAATAGCCAAAAACATTCAGTACTTC.

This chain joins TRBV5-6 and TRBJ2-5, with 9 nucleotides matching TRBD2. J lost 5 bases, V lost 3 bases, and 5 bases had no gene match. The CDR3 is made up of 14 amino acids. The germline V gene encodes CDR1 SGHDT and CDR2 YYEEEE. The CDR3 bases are TGTGCCAGCAGCTCGACTAGCGGAGGGGAGACCCAGTACTTC. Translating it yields CASSSTSGGETQYF.

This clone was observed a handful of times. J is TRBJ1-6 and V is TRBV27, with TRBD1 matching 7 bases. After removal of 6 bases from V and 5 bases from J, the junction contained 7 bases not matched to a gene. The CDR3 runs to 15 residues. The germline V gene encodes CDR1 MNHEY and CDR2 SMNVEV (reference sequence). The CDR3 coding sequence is TGTGCCAGCAGCCCGAGACAGGGAAATAATTCACCCCTCCACTTT. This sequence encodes CASSPRQGNNSPLHF.

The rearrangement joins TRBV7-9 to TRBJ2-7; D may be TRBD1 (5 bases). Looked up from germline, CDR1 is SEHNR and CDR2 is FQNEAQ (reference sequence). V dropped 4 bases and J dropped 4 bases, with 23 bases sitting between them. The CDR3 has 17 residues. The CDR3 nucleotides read TGTGCCAGCAGCTCGGAGCTAGGGAATAGGGGCAGATACGAGCAGTACTTC. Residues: CASSSELGNRGRYEQYF.

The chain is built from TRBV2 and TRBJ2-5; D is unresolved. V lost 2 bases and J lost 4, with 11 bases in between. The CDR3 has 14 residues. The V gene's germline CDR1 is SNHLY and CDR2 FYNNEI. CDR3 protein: CASSEKVARETQYF. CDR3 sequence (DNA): TGTGCCAGCAGTGAAAAAGTAGCTCGAGAGACCCAGTACTTC.

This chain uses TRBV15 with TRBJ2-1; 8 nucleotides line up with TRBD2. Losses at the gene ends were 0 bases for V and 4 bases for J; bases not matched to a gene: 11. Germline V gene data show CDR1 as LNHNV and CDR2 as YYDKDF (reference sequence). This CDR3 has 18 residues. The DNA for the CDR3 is TGTGCCACCAGCAGAGATCGGCTATGGCTAGCGGGTTACAATGAGCAGTTCTTC. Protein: CATSRDRLWLAGYNEQFF.

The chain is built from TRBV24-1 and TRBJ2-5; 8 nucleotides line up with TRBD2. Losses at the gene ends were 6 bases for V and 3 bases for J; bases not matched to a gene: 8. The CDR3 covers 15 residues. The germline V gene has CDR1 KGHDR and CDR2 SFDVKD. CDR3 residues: CATSPGRERKETQYF. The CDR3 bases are TGTGCCACCAGTCCCGGGAGGGAGCGAAAAGAGACCCAGTACTTC.

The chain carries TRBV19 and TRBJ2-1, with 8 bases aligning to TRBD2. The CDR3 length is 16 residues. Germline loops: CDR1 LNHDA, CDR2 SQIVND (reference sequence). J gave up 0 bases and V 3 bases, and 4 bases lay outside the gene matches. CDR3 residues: CASSISSGRSYNEQFF. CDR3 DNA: TGTGCCAGTAGTATCTCTAGCGGGCGCTCCTACAATGAGCAGTTCTTC.

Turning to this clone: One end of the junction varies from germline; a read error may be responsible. The CDR3 sequence: CASSSPGGAQAQHF. CDR3 DNA sequence: TGTGCCAGCAGCTCCCCAGGGGGCGCTCAGGCCCAGCATTTT. The chain joins TRBV7-9 to TRBJ1-5, with 8 bases lining up with TRBD1. The CDR3 has 14 amino acids. In germline, CDR1 is SEHNR, CDR2 FQNEAQ (reference sequence).

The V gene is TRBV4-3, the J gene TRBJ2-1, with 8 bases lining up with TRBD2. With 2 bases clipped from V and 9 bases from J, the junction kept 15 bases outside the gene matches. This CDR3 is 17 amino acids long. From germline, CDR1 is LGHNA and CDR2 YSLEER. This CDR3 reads CASSQQSNSGTHPEQFF. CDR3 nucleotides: TGCGCCAGCAGCCAACAATCCAATAGCGGGACCCACCCTGAGCAGTTCTTC.

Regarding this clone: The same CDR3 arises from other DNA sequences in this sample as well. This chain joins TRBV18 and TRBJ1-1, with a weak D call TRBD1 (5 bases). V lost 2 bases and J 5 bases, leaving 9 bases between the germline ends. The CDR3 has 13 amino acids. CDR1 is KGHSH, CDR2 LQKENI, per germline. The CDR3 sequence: CASSPGRGTEAFF. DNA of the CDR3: TGTGCCAGCTCACCAGGGAGGGGAACTGAAGCTTTCTTT.

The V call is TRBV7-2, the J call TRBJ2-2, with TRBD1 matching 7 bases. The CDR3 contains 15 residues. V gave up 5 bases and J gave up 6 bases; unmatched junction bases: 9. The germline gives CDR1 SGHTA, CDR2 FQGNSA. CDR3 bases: TGTGCCAGCAGCCTCGCCGGGACAGTGTCCGGGGAGCTGTTTTTT. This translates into CASSLAGTVSGELFF. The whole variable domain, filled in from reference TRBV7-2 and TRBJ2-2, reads GAGVSQSPSNKVTEKGKDVELRCDPISGHTALYWYRQSLGQGLEFLIYFQGNSAPDKSGLPSDRFSAERTGGSVSTLTIQRTQQEDSAVYLCASSLAGTVSGELFFGEGSRLTVL.